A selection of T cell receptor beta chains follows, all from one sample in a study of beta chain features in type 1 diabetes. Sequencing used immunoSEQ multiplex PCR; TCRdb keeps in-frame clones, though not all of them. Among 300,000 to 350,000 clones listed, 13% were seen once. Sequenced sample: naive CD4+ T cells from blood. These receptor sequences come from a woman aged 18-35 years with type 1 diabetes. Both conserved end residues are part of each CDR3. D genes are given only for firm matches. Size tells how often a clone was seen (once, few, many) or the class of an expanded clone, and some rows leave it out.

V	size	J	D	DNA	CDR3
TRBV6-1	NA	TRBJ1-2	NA	TGTGCCAGCAGTTTAATGACAGTACATGCTGACTACACCTTC	CASSLMTVHADYTF
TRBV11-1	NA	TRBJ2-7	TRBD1	TGTGCCAGCAGCACCTCCGGGACAGGGTCCTACGAGCAGTACTTC	CASSTSGTGSYEQYF
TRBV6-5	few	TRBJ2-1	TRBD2	TGTGCCAGCAGCCCCGGGGCTAGCGGGAGGTGGGGGCAGTTCTTC	CASSPGASGRWGQFF
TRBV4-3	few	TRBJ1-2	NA	TGCGCCAGCAGCCAGAGCGGGGTGGGGGACTATGGCTACACCTTC	CASSQSGVGDYGYTF
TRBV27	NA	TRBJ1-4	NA	TGTGCCAGCAGCGGGGGGAGAGGAGGCCGTAATGAAAAACTGTTTTTT	CASSGGRGGRNEKLFF
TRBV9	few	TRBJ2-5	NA	TGTGCCAGCAGCGTAAGGGGGACCGGCGAGACCCAGTACTTC	CASSVRGTGETQYF
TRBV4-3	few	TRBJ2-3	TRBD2	TGCGCCAGCAGCCAAGGTCGGCTAGCGGGCCTGTCAGATACGCAGTATTTT	CASSQGRLAGLSDTQYF
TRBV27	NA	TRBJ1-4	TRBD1	TGTGCCAGCAGTTCAAGGGGGCCGGGTGAAAAACTGTTTTTT	CASSSRGPGEKLFF
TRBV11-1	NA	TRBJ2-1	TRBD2	TGTGCCAGCAGCACCCGGACTAGCGGGATATACAATGAGCAGTTCTTC	CASSTRTSGIYNEQFF
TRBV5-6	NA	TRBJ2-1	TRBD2	TGTGCCAGCAGCTCCTGGGGGGGGAGGAATGAGCAGTTCTTC	CASSSWGGRNEQFF
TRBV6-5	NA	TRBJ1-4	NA	TGTGCCAGCAGTTCCACCGACAGAAAACTGTTTTTT	CASSSTDRKLFF
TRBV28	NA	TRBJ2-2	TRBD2	TGTGCCAGCAGTCCGGGACTAGCGGGACCTAACACCGGGGAGCTGTTTTTT	CASSPGLAGPNTGELFF
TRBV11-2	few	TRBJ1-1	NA	TGTGCCAGCAGCCTCTCGAACACTGAAGCTTTCTTT	CASSLSNTEAFF
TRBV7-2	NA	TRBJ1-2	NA	TGTGCCAGCAGCTTGGACAGCACCTATGGCTACACCTTC	CASSLDSTYGYTF
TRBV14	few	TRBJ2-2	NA	TGTGCCAGCAGCAATACTAACACCGGGGAGCTGTTTTTT	CASSNTNTGELFF
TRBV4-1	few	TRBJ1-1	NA	TGCGCCAGCAGCCATGCGGGGGAAAGGATCACTGAAGCTTTCTTT	CASSHAGERITEAFF
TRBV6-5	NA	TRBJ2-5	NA	TGTGCCAGCAGTTTGGCAGAGACCCAGTACTTC	CASSLAETQYF
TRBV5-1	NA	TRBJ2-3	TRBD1	TGCGCCAGCAGCCTAGGACAGGCCTCTAGCACAGATACGCAGTATTTT	CASSLGQASSTDTQYF
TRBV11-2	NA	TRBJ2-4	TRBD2	TGTGCCAGCAGCCGGACTAGCGGGAGGGCCGGAAACATTCAGTACTTC	CASSRTSGRAGNIQYF
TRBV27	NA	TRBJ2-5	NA	TGTGCCAGCAGTCCCCTCCAAGAGACCCAGTACTTC	CASSPLQETQYF
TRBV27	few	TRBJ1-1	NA	TGTGCCAGCAGTCCCGGACAGTTCATCACTGAAGCTTTCTTT	CASSPGQFITEAFF
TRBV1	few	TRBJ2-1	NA	TGCACCAGCAGCCAGCCAGTTCCGGGACTAGCATACGATGAGCAGTTCTTC	CTSSQPVPGLAYDEQFF
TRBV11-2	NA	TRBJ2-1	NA	TGTGCCAGCAGCTTAGACGAGGGGGAGTACAATGAGCAGTTCTTC	CASSLDEGEYNEQFF
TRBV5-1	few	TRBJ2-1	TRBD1	TGCGCCAGCACCCTGACAGGGGGCGCGGCTGGCAATGAGCAGTTCTTC	CASTLTGGAAGNEQFF
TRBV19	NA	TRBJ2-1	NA	TGTGCCAGTAGCCAAAGGGGGACTAAGAGCTACAATGAGCAGTTCTTC	CASSQRGTKSYNEQFF
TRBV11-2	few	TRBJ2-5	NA	TGTGCCAGCAGCTTAGTTGCGGGCCGGGAGACCCAGTACTTC	CASSLVAGRETQYF
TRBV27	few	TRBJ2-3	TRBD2	TGTGCCAGCAGGACAACAATAGCGGGAGGGACAGATACGCAGTATTTT	CASRTTIAGGTDTQYF
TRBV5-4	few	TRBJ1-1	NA	TGTGCCAGCAGGGGAGCGATGAACACTGAAGCTTTCTTT	CASRGAMNTEAFF
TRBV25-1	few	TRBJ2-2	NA	TGTGCCAGCAGTGGACCCTTTTCGGGATACACCGGGGAGCTGTTTTTT	CASSGPFSGYTGELFF
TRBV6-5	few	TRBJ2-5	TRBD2	TGTGCCAGCAGTTCCGGGAGGGCTTCGAGGGCCCAGTACTTC	CASSSGRASRAQYF
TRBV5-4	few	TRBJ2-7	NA	TGTGCCAGCAGCTTCCAATCTACCTACGAGCAGTACTTC	CASSFQSTYEQYF
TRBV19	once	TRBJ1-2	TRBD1	TGTGCCAGTAGTATAAACCCGGGACAGGGCATGGATGGCTACACCTTC	CASSINPGQGMDGYTF
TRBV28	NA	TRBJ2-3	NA	TGTGCCAGCAGCTATGCTGGAGTGGGGTATTTT	CASSYAGVGYF
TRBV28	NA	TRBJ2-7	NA	TGTGCCAGCAGTCCCTCGAGCTACGAGCAGTACTTC	CASSPSSYEQYF
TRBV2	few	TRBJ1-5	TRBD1	TGTGCCAGCAGTGACCTGGGACAGAGCAATCAGCCCCAGCATTTT	CASSDLGQSNQPQHF
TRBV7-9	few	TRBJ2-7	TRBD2	TGTGCCAGCAGCTTAGCGGCGGGAGGCCCCTACGAGCAGTACTTC	CASSLAAGGPYEQYF
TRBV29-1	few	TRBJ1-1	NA	TGCAGCGTTGAAGGTAGAAACACTGAAGCTTTCTTT	CSVEGRNTEAFF
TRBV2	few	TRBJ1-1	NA	TGTGCCAGCAGGGTCTACAGGAACACTGAAGCTTTCTTT	CASRVYRNTEAFF
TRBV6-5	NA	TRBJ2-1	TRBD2	TGTGCCAGCAGTTACGGGGCTAGCGGCTACAATGAGCAGTTCTTC	CASSYGASGYNEQFF
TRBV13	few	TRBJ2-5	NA	TGTGCCAGCAGCTTAGGGGCTCCAGCAGGCCAAGAGACCCAGTACTTC	CASSLGAPAGQETQYF
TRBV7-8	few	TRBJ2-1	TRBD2	TGTGCCAGCAGCCCACGGACTAGCGGGACCTACAATGAGCAGTTCTTC	CASSPRTSGTYNEQFF
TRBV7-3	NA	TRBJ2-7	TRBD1	TGTGCCAGCAGCTGGGACAGGGGGAGCCCCTACGAGCAGTACTTC	CASSWDRGSPYEQYF
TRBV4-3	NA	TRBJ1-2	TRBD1	TGCGCCAGCAGCCCCGGAACAGGGGGCTACTATGGCTACACCTTC	CASSPGTGGYYGYTF
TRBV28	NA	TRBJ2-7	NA	TGTGCCAGCAGTTATTCCTACTTATTCTCCTACGAGCAGTACTTC	CASSYSYLFSYEQYF
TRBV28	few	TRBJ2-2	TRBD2	TGTGCCAGCAGTTCCCCTGGAGCGGGGGCGAACACCGGGGAGCTGTTTTTT	CASSSPGAGANTGELFF
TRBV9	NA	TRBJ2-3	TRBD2	TGTGCCAGCAGCGAGATAGCGGGGATAAGCACAGATACGCAGTATTTT	CASSEIAGISTDTQYF
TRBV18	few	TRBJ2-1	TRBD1	TGTGCCAGCTCACTGGGGACAGAGTCCTACAATGAGCAGTTCTTC	CASSLGTESYNEQFF
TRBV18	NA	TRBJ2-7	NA	TGTGCCAGCTCACCGGAGGCCGGTTCCTACGAGCAGTACTTC	CASSPEAGSYEQYF
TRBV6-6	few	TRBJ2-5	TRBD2	TGTGCCAGCAGTTACTCGATTAGCGGGAGGGTAAAGACCCAGTACTTC	CASSYSISGRVKTQYF
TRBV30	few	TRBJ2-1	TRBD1	TGTGCCTGGAGGACAGGGGGCACCTACAATGAGCAGTTCTTC	CAWRTGGTYNEQFF
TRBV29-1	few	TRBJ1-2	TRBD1	TGCAGCGTCCCTCCGGACAGGGGGCGTGGGTATGGCTACACCTTC	CSVPPDRGRGYGYTF
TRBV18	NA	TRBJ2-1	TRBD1	TGTGCCAGCTCACCACAGGACAGGGACAATGAGCAGTTCTTC	CASSPQDRDNEQFF
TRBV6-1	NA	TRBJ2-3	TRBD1	TGTGCCAGCGCTAGGGACAGGAGTACCACAGATACGCAGTATTTT	CASARDRSTTDTQYF
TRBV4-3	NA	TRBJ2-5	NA	TGCGCCAGCAGCCAATTGGGGGGGCAGAAGTCGGAGACCCAGTACTTC	CASSQLGGQKSETQYF
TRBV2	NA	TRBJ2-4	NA	TGTGCCAGCAGTGAAGTCGGCGGAGGAGCCAAAAACATTCAGTACTTC	CASSEVGGGAKNIQYF
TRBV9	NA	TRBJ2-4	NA	TGTGCCAGCAGCCCCCACATTGACAGTGAGAACATTCAGTACTTC	CASSPHIDSENIQYF
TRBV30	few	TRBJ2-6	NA	TGTGCCTGGAGCCTTAACCCGAGCTCTGGGGCCAACGTCCTGACTTTC	CAWSLNPSSGANVLTF
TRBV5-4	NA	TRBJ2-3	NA	TGTGCCAGCAGCTTGGAGGGGCGCGGTTTGGGAGATACGCAGTATTTT	CASSLEGRGLGDTQYF
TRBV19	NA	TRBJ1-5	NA	TGTGCCAGTAGTACGCAGGGAAATCAGCCCCAGCATTTT	CASSTQGNQPQHF
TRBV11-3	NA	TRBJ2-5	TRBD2	TGTGCCAGCAGCTTAGCGCGGGGAGGGAAGACCCAGTACTTC	CASSLARGGKTQYF